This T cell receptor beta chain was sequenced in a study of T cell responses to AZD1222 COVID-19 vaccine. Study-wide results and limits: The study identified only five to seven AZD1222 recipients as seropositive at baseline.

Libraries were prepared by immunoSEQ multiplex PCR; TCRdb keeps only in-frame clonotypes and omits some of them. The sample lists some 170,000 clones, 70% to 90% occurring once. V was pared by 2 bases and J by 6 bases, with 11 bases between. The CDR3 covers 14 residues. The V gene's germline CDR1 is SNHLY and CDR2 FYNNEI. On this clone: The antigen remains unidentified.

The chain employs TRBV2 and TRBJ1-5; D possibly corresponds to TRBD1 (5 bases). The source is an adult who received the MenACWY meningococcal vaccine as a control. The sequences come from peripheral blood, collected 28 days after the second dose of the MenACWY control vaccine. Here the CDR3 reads CASSELMRGQPQHF. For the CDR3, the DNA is TGTGCCAGCAGTGAATTGATGAGGGGTCAGCCCCAGCATTTT.